This paragraph reports one T cell receptor beta chain. V gave up 4 bases and J gave up 6 bases; unmatched junction bases: 14. The length of the CDR3 is 18 residues. Germline CDR1 is SGHVS and CDR2 is FQNEAQ. The data were taken from a study of blood T cell repertoires in COVID-19. Study context: Acute and convalescent COVID-19 samples came from the United States, Italy and Spain. Sources were T cells, B-cell-depleted T cells, or PBMCs; the material itself was cDNA or gDNA.

Authors' analysis steps: Amplified reference gene primers provided the basis for estimating nucleated cell counts. TCRdb's table, derived via immunoSEQ multiplex PCR, lists solely in-frame clones and lacks some. The V and J calls and clone size are taken from that table; D and trimming were inferred from the DNA. The sample has fewer than 130,000 clones; around 90% are singletons. The sequence was obtained from a human donor in a cohort sampled during active COVID-19. Sequencing was carried out using peripheral blood. The chain carries TRBV7-8 and TRBJ2-2, with TRBD2 matching 10 bases. The CDR3 nucleotides are TGTGCCAGCAGCTCCCGTGGGGGTCTAGCGGGAGTGGCCGGGGAGCTGTTTTTT. Translation gives CASSSRGGLAGVAGELFF.